This TCR beta chain was identified during a study of T cells in Graves' hyperthyroidism and ophthalmopathy. The source material, RNA transcripts, was used to amplify TCR beta CDR3 regions. Primed by the HTBI set, a first-round RT-PCR was run on the TCR CDR3. TCRdb passed the multiplex PCR reads through MiXCR, listing each CDR3 protein once. The sample consists of some 380,000 distinct CDR3 sequences, roughly 13% of them appearing once. CDR3 size: 17 residues. Germline V gene sequence: CDR1 SNHLY, CDR2 FYNNEI. Regarding the study as a whole: Peripheral blood also featured most of the thyroid clonotypes expanded above 0.001.

Comment on this clonotype: Its antigen is undetermined. Germline and junction disagree at one end, which may indicate a read error.

The receptor was isolated from a man aged 30-40 years with Graves' hyperthyroidism that later progressed to Graves' ophthalmopathy. The J gene is TRBJ2-7, the V gene TRBV2, with 7 bases aligning to TRBD1. The sample comprised blood. The CDR3 loop is CAGSEALLRDSSYEQYF. For the CDR3, the DNA is TGTGCCGGCAGTGAAGCGCTCCTACGGGACAGCTCCTACGAGCAGTACTTC. The entire variable domain, with the rest obtained from reference TRBV2 and TRBJ2-7, is as follows: EPEVTQTPSHQVTQMGQEVILRCVPISNHLYFYWYRQILGQKVEFLVSFYNNEISEKSEIFDDQFSVERPDGSNFTLKIRSTKLEDSAMYFCAGSEALLRDSSYEQYFGPGTRLTVT.